The 21 T cell receptor beta chains presented below share a single source sample, sequenced in a study of blood T cells in healthy people across ages. Combining a sample-barcoded 5' primer with a J-beta primer mix, a second PCR ran for roughly 7 to 12 cycles. One entry per CDR3 protein, called by TCRdb with MiXCR from the 5' RACE reads. The table includes hundreds of thousands of distinct CDR3 sequences, over 40% detected once. Sequenced: blood. Source of these receptors: a woman at least 80 years old in good health.

The V and J genes are TRBV12-3 or TRBV12-4 and TRBJ1-6; D is undetermined. The ends were cut back, 6 bases at V and 7 bases at J, with 16 bases in the middle. The CDR3 covers 15 residues. The CDR3 bases are TGTGCCAGCAGGTTCGCCTCCGCCCTGAATTCACCCCTCCACTTT. Translating gives CASRFASALNSPLHF.

This clonotype was seen ten or more times. CDR3 residues: CSVGGVRGYGYTF. The CDR3 nucleotides are TGCAGCGTTGGCGGGGTTCGAGGCTATGGCTACACCTTC. This chain connects TRBV29-1 to TRBJ1-2, with D hard to call. Germline CDR1 reads SQVTM; CDR2 reads ANQGSEA. This CDR3 region has 13 residues. Trimming took off 4 bases at V and 4 bases at J, with 13 bases between the two ends.

The chain uses TRBV30 and TRBJ1-6, with D unresolved. The CDR3 is 15 amino acids. The V end was cut by 5 bases, the J end by 3 bases, with 14 bases between. Looked up from germline, CDR1 is GTSNPN and CDR2 is SVGIG (reference sequence). The CDR3 nucleotides are TGTGCCTGGGACACTGACCTTGTCTATAATTCACCCCTCCACTTT. It yields the protein CAWDTDLVYNSPLHF.

This clonotype has only a few counts. The genes are TRBV27 and TRBJ2-7; D gene unclear. The CDR3 extends over 12 amino acids. Trimming took 5 bases from V and 6 from J, leaving 11 bases between them. Germline-derived CDR1 and CDR2 are MNHEY and SMNVEV (reference sequence). The CDR3: CASSPSRCEQYF. The CDR3 DNA is TGTGCCAGCAGTCCATCAAGGTGCGAGCAGTACTTC.

The V gene is TRBV21-1, the J gene TRBJ1-2; the table calls TRBD1, which could not be checked here. TRBV21-1 is a pseudogene locus. This CDR3 comprises 15 residues. The CDR3 reads CASSSRTGGDYGYTF. CDR3 sequence (DNA): TGTGCCAGCAGCTCCCGGACAGGGGGCGACTATGGCTACACCTTC.

V is TRBV5-1 and J is TRBJ2-1, with unresolved D. There are 15 residues in the CDR3. Deletions cut 4 bases from V and 0 bases from J, with 11 bases between. The germline V gene has CDR1 SGHRS and CDR2 YFSETQ. CDR3 nucleotides: TGCGCCAGCAGCCCAAATTGGAGCTCCTACAATGAGCAGTTCTTC. Translation: CASSPNWSSYNEQFF.

This chain connects TRBV4-2 to TRBJ1-2; a possible D gene is TRBD1 (5 bases). Germline CDR1 reads LGHNA; CDR2 reads YNFKEQ. The length of the CDR3 is 16 residues. Trimming took off 0 bases at V and 5 bases at J, with 16 bases between the two ends. Written as DNA, the CDR3 is TGTGCCAGCAGCCAAGAAGGTGGGGCAGGGACTTATGGCTACACCTTC. Protein sequence: CASSQEGGAGTYGYTF.

As for this clonotype: A much larger clone differs by one base, so this may be a read error. The chain links TRBV6-2 or TRBV6-3 to TRBJ2-1; TRBD1 might be the D (6 bases). The germline V and J ends were trimmed by 4 bases and 4 bases, with 17 bases remaining between them. CDR1 and CDR2 from the germline V gene are MNHEY and SVGEGT. The CDR3 is 16 amino acids. Here the CDR3 DNA reads TGTGCCAGCAGTTTATACAGGGACGTTGGGTACAATGAGCAGTTCTTC. This codes for CASSLYRDVGYNEQFF.

This clonotype was detected many times. V and J are TRBV3-1 and TRBJ2-5; possible D gene TRBD1, 6 bases. The CDR3 loop spans 14 amino acids. Germline V gene data show CDR1 as LGHDT and CDR2 as YNNKEL (reference sequence). The V end was cut by 1 base, the J end by 7 bases, with 13 bases between. The CDR3 DNA follows: TGTGCCAGCAGCCAAGGGGGGCTAGCTGGGACCCAGTACTTC. Translation: CASSQGGLAGTQYF.

This clonotype was detected only a few times. This chain links TRBV18 with TRBJ1-4, with D perhaps matching TRBD1 (5 bases). V lost 0 bases to trimming and J lost 4 bases, with 12 bases between them. Germline CDR1 and CDR2: KGHSH and LQKENI. The CDR3 extends over 16 amino acids. The CDR3 is CASSPPGQGLNEKLFF. Here the CDR3 DNA reads TGTGCCAGCTCACCACCTGGACAAGGCCTTAATGAAAAACTGTTTTTT.

Concerning this clonotype itself: This clone may be a read error of a much larger clone one base away. J is TRBJ2-1 and V is TRBV20-1; D could derive from TRBD1 or TRBD2 (5 bases each). The DNA end is a closer match to TRBJ2-7, so the J assignment may be wrong. The germline CDR1 and CDR2 sequences are DFQATT and SNEGSKA (reference sequence). The CDR3 is 18 amino acids. The CDR3: CSAYKAGTTEGSYNEQYF. The CDR3 bases are TGCAGTGCTTATAAAGCCGGGACGACCGAGGGTTCCTACAATGAGCAGTACTTC.

As concerns this clonotype: A clone one base away is much larger, so this may be a read error. The rearrangement links TRBV5-1 to TRBJ2-3; D is uncertain. Germline CDR1 is SGHRS and CDR2 is YFSETQ. Trimming removed 2 bases at V and 5 bases at J, with 12 bases between. This CDR3 has 14 residues. This chain's CDR3 is CASSFLRSQDTQYF. CDR3 in DNA: TGCGCCAGCAGCTTCCTGAGGTCGCAAGATACGCAGTATTTT.

The chain combines TRBV6-5 with TRBJ2-5, with TRBD1 matching over 9 bases. This CDR3 has 14 residues. V was clipped by 5 bases and J by 5 bases; unmatched bases: 6. From germline, CDR1 is MNHEY and CDR2 SVGAGI. CDR3 sequence (DNA): TGTGCCAGCAGTCAGGGACAGGGTGTGGAGACCCAGTACTTC. Translation gives CASSQGQGVETQYF.

V is TRBV27 and J is TRBJ2-7; a possible D gene is TRBD1 (6 bases). Germline V gene data show CDR1 as MNHEY and CDR2 as SMNVEV (reference sequence). V was shortened by 5 bases and J by 2 bases, with 13 bases between the two germline ends. This CDR3 region has 14 residues. The CDR3 loop reads CASSPGSGAYEQYF. The CDR3, as DNA: TGTGCCAGCAGTCCGGGATCAGGGGCCTACGAGCAGTACTTC.

The chain combines TRBV6-2 or TRBV6-3 with TRBJ2-5; D not resolved. Germline V gene lookup returns CDR1 MNHEY and CDR2 SVGEGT. The CDR3 covers 15 residues. V gave up 0 bases and J gave up 2 bases, with 10 bases separating them. The DNA for the CDR3 is TGTGCCAGCAGTTACTCTGGCTACATACAAGAGACCCAGTACTTC. It codes for CASSYSGYIQETQYF.

The rearrangement uses TRBV20-1 and TRBJ1-6, with a tentative D call TRBD1 (5 bases). V lost 0 bases, J lost 0 bases, and 15 bases lay in between. This CDR3 region has 18 residues. Germline loops: CDR1 DFQATT, CDR2 SNEGSKA (reference sequence). The CDR3 sequence: CSARDPTSGSSYNSPLHF. CDR3 bases: TGCAGTGCTAGAGATCCTACTTCAGGGAGCTCCTATAATTCACCCCTCCACTTT.

This clonotype was observed a few times. The rearrangement joins TRBV12-3 or TRBV12-4 to TRBJ2-7; 9 positions match TRBD1. The V and J ends lost 6 bases and 5 bases, in that order; junction bases with no gene match: 2. This CDR3 has 12 residues. The CDR3 nucleotides read TGTGCCAGCAGACGGACAGGGGACGAGCAGTACTTC. Translated: CASRRTGDEQYF.

The chain joins TRBV29-1 to TRBJ2-5; 8 bases match TRBD2. Germline V gives CDR1 SQVTM, CDR2 ANQGSEA. The CDR3 is 12 residues long. V lost 4 bases and J lost 12; bases outside the gene matches: 10. DNA for the CDR3: TGCAGCGTTGCCTTAGTTAGCGGGACTGAGTACTTC. Translated, it gives CSVALVSGTEYF. Full variable domain (rest looked up from reference TRBV29-1 and TRBJ2-5): SAVISQKPSRDICQRGTSLTIQCQVDSQVTMMFWYRQQPGQSLTLIATANQGSEATYESGFVIDKFPISRPNLTFSTLTVSNMSPEDSSIYLCSVALVSGTEYFGPGTRLLVL.

Regarding this clonotype: This may be a read error, as it is one base from a much larger clone. This sequence joins TRBV5-1 and TRBJ2-1, with 8 nucleotides matching TRBD1. Per the germline V gene, CDR1 is SGHRS and CDR2 is YFSETQ. CDR3 size: 17 residues. CDR3 protein: CASQDRVRASSSNEQFF. CDR3 DNA: TGCGCCAGCCAGGACAGGGTACGTGCGAGCTCCTCCAATGAGCAGTTCTTC.

This chain uses TRBV18 with TRBJ2-2, with D uncertain. This CDR3 spans 12 amino acids. V shed 2 bases and J shed 10 bases, with 8 bases lying between them. Germline loops: CDR1 KGHSH, CDR2 LQKENI. In DNA, the CDR3 is TGTGCCAGCTCACCAGGTAGTGAGGAGCTGTTTTTT. Translation gives CASSPGSEELFF. The entire variable domain, with the rest obtained from reference TRBV18 and TRBJ2-2, is as follows: NAGVMQNPRHLVRRRGQEARLRCSPMKGHSHVYWYRQLPEEGLKFMVYLQKENIIDESGMPKERFSAEFPKEGPSILRIQQVVRGDSAAYFCASSPGSEELFFGEGSRLTVL.

This clonotype is a singleton in its sample. This chain uses TRBV7-2 with TRBJ2-1; D uncertain. The CDR3 runs to 15 residues. The V gene's germline CDR1 is SGHTA and CDR2 FQGNSA. V lost 7 bases, J lost 6 bases, and 19 bases lay in between. The DNA of the CDR3 is TGTGCCAGCAAGGGCCGGTCCTCTTTCCCCAATGAGCAGTTCTTC. This gives the protein CASKGRSSFPNEQFF.